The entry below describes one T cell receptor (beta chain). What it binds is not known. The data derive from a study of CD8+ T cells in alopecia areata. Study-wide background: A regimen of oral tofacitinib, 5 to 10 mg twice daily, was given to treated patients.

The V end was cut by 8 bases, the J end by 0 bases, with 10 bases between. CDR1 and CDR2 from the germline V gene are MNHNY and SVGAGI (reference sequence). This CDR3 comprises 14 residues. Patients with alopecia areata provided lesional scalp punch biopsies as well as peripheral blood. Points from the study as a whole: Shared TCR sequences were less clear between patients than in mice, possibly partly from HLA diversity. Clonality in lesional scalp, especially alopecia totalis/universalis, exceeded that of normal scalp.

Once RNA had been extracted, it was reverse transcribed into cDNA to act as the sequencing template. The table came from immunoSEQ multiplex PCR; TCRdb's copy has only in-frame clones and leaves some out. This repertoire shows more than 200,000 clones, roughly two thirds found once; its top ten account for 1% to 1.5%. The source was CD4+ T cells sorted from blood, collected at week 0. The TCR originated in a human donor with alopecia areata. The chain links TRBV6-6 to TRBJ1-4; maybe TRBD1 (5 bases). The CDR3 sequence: CASSRGATNEKLFF. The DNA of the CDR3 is TGTGCCAGCTCGAGGGGAGCAACTAATGAAAAACTGTTTTTT.